In its sample, the clone carrying this T cell receptor beta chain was seen once. Its antigen is not known. The source of the sample is a study of esophageal squamous cell carcinoma under preoperative chemotherapy. As for the study in general: Samples included peripheral blood T cells as well as tumor-infiltrating lymphocytes.

Time point specified: before preoperative PTX-NDP chemotherapy. Preoperative chemotherapy with paclitaxel-nedaplatin was given to patients before surgery. Whole-study results and caveats: Peripheral T cells migrating into the tumor appeared to partly supply post-treatment tumor-infiltrating lymphocytes. Clonal contraction, more than amplification, hit abundant clones after paclitaxel-nedaplatin.

Germline values: CDR1 WNHNN, CDR2 SYGVQD (reference sequence). The CDR3 totals 15 residues. Trimming took 3 bases from V and 3 from J; bases not matched to a gene: 4. Each CDR3 protein is one row after TCRdb ran MiXCR on the PCR reads. The table has about 30,000 distinct CDR3 sequences, roughly 52% seen once. The chain couples TRBV10-1 to TRBJ2-3, with 9 bases aligning to TRBD1. The TCR sequence derives from a human donor with esophageal squamous cell carcinoma. The donor label of this sample is uncertain. Collection of the sample occurred from a patient given preoperative chemotherapy. The CDR3 DNA is TGCGCCAGCAGTGAAACAGGGGGCTTAACAGATACGCAGTATTTT. Protein: CASSETGGLTDTQYF.